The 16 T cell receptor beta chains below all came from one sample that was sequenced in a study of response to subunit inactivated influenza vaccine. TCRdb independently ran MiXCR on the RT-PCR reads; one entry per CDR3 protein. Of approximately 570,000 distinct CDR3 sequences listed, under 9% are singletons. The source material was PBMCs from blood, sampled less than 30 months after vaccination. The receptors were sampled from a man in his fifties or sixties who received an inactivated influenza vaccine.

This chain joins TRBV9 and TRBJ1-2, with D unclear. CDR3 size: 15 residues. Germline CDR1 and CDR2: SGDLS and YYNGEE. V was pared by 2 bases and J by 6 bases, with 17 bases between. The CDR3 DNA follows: TGTGCCAGCAGCGTCAGCCTCACCCACTTCAATGGCTACACCTTC. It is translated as CASSVSLTHFNGYTF. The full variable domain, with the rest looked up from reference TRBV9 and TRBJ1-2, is DSGVTQTPKHLITATGQRVTLRCSPRSGDLSVYWYQQSLDQGLQFLIQYYNGEERAKGNILERFSAQQFPDLHSELNLSSLELGDSALYFCASSVSLTHFNGYTFGSGTRLTVV.

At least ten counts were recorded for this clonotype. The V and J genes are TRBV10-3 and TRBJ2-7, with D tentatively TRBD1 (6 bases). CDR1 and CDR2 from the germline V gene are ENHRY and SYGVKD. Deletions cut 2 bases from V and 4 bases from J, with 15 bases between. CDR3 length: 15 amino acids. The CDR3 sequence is CAISEGAGTNYEQYF. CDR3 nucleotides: TGTGCCATCAGTGAGGGGGCCGGGACAAATTACGAGCAGTACTTC.

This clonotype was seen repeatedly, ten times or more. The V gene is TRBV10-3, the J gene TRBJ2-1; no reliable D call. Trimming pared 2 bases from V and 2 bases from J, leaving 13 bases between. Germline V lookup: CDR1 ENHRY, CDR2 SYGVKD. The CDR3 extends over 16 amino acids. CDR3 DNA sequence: TGTGCCATCAGTGAGGGTAGTGGGCCCGCCTACAATGAGCAGTTCTTC. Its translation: CAISEGSGPAYNEQFF.

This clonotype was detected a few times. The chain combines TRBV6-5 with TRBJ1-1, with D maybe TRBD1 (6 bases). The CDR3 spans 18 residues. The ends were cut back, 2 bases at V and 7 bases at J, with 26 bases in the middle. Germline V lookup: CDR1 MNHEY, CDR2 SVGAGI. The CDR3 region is CASSYPPSIRGGENEAFF. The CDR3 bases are TGTGCCAGCAGTTACCCGCCTAGTATCCGCGGGGGCGAGAATGAAGCTTTCTTT.

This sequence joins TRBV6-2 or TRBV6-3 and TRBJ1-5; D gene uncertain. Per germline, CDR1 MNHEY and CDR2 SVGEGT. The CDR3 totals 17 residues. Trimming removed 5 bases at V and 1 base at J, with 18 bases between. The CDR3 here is CASSRERNHGSNQPQHF. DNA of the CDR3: TGTGCCAGCAGTCGCGAGCGCAACCATGGGAGCAATCAGCCCCAGCATTTT.

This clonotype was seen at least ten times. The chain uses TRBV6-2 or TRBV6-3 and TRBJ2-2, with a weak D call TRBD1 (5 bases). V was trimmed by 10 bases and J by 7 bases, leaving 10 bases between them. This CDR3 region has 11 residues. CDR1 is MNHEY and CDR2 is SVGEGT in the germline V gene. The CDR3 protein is CATRVVGELFF. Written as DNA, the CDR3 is TGTGCCACCAGGGTCGTCGGGGAGCTGTTTTTT.

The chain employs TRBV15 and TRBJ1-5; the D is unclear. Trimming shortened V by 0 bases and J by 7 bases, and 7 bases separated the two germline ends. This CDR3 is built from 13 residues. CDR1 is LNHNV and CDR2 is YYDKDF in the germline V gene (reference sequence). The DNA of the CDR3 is TGTGCCACCAGCAGAGATCAGGAACAGCCCCAGCATTTT. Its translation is CATSRDQEQPQHF.

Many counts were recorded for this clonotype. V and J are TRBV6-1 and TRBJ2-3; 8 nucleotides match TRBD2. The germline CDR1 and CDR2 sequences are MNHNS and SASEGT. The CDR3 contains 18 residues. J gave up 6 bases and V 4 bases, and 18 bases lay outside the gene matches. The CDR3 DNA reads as TGTGCCAGCAGTGGAACGGCCTCCAGCGGGGGAAGGTCGGATACGCAGTATTTT. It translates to CASSGTASSGGRSDTQYF.

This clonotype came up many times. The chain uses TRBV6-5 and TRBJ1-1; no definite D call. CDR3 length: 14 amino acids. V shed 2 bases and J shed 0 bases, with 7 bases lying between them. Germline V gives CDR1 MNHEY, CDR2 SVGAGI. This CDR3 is CASSYAGLNTEAFF. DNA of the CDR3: TGTGCCAGCAGTTACGCGGGGTTGAACACTGAAGCTTTCTTT.

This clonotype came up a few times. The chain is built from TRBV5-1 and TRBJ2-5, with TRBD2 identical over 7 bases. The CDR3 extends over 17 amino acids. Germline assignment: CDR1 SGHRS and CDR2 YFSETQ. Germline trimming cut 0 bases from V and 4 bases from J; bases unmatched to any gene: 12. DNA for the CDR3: TGCGCCAGCAGCTTGGTCTTCCTAACGGGGGGAACAGAGACCCAGTACTTC. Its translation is CASSLVFLTGGTETQYF.

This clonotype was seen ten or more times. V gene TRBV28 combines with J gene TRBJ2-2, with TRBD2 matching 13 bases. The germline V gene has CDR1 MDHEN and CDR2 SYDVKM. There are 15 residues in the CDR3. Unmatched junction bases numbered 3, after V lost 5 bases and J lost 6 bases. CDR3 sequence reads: CASSPGLAGAGELFF. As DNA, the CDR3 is TGTGCCAGCAGTCCAGGACTAGCGGGAGCCGGGGAGCTGTTTTTT.

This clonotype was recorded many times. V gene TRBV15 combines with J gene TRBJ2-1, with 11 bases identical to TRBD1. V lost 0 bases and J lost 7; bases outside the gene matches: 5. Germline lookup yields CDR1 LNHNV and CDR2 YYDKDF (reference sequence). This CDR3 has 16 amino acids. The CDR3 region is CATSRDPGQGANEQFF. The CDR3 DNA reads TGTGCCACCAGCAGAGATCCAGGACAGGGGGCAAATGAGCAGTTCTTC.

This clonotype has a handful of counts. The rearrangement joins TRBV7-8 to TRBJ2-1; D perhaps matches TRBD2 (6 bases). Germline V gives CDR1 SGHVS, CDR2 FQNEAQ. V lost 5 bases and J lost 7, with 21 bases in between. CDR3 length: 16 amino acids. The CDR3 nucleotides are TGTGCCAGCAGCGCCGGGCTGGGGGGAGGCATGAATGAGCAGTTCTTC. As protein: CASSAGLGGGMNEQFF.

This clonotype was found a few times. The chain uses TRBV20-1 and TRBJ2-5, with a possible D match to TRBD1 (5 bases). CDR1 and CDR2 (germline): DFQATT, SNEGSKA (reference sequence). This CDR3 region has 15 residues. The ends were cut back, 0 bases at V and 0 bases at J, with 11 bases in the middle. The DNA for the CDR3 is TGCAGTGCTAGAGATCGGTCAGGGAACCAAGAGACCCAGTACTTC. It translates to CSARDRSGNQETQYF.

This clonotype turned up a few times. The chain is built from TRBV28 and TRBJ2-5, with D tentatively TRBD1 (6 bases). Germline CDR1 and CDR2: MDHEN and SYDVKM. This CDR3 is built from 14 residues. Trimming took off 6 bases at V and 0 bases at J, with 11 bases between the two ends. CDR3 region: CASSSTGYQETQYF. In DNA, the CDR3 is TGTGCCAGCAGCTCTACAGGGTACCAAGAGACCCAGTACTTC.

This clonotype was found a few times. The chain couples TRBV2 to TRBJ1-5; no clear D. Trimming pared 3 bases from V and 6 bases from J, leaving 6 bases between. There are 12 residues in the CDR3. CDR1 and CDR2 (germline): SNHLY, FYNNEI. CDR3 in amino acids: CASSEGFQPQHF. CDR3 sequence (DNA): TGTGCCAGCAGTGAGGGGTTTCAGCCCCAGCATTTT.